The 10 T cell receptor beta chains given below trace back to one sample, sequenced in a study of blood T cell repertoires in COVID-19. TCRdb's copy holds only in-frame clones and misses some; the assay was immunoSEQ multiplex PCR. The data show about 90,000 clones, around 92% seen once. Sequencing input: peripheral blood. The source is a man in his fifties or sixties with COVID-19, enrolled during active disease.

V usage is TRBV5-1 and J usage is TRBJ1-5; TRBD1 agrees at 8 bases. This CDR3 region has 15 residues. Germline lookup yields CDR1 SGHRS and CDR2 YFSETQ. The V segment lost 2 bases and the J segment 5 bases; nucleotides outside the gene matches: 6. Written as DNA, the CDR3 is TGCGCCAGCAGCTTCGAGGGACAGGAGTATCAGCCCCAGCATTTT. It encodes CASSFEGQEYQPQHF. The full variable domain, its missing parts supplied by reference TRBV5-1 and TRBJ1-5, is KAGVTQTPRYLIKTRGQQVTLSCSPISGHRSVSWYQQTPGQGLQFLFEYFSETQRNKGNFPGRFSGRQFSNSRSEMNVSTLELGDSALYLCASSFEGQEYQPQHFGDGTRLSIL.

This chain links TRBV11-2 with TRBJ2-7; 11 nucleotides agree with TRBD1. Losses at the gene ends were 5 bases for V and 5 bases for J; bases not matched to a gene: 5. Per germline, CDR1 SGHAT and CDR2 FQNNGV. This CDR3 is 14 amino acids long. Here the CDR3 reads CASSRRTGGHEQYF. CDR3 nucleotides: TGTGCCAGCAGCCGACGGACAGGGGGCCACGAGCAGTACTTC.

The chain employs TRBV28 and TRBJ1-5, with D tentatively TRBD1 (5 bases). Germline loops: CDR1 MDHEN, CDR2 SYDVKM. The CDR3 spans 16 residues. With 5 bases removed from V and 2 bases from J, the gap between germline ends came to 16 bases. CDR3 protein: CASSLPAGNGNQPQHF. The CDR3 coding sequence is TGTGCCAGCAGTCTCCCGGCAGGGAATGGCAATCAGCCCCAGCATTTT.

This rearrangement joins TRBV18 to TRBJ1-6; 7 bases line up with TRBD1. This CDR3 is 14 amino acids long. The V gene's germline CDR1 is KGHSH and CDR2 LQKENI. V was pared by 8 bases and J by 8 bases, with 9 bases of the junction left unmatched. CDR3 sequence: CASTDRVQDSPLHF. DNA for the CDR3: TGTGCCAGCACTGACAGGGTTCAGGATTCACCCCTCCACTTT.

The V gene is TRBV6-6, the J gene TRBJ2-7, with D maybe TRBD2 (5 bases). The CDR3 covers 16 residues. V was clipped by 5 bases and J by 3 bases, with 20 bases between them. The V gene's germline CDR1 is MNHNY and CDR2 SVGAGI (reference sequence). The CDR3 sequence: CASSRGSSRSLYEQYF. The CDR3 nucleotides read TGTGCCAGCAGTCGAGGGAGCAGCCGGTCGCTCTACGAGCAGTACTTC.

The chain has TRBV18 and TRBJ1-6; no clear D. There are 15 residues in the CDR3. V was clipped by 5 bases and J by 7 bases, with 15 bases between them. Germline CDR1 is KGHSH and CDR2 is LQKENI. DNA of the CDR3: TGTGCCAGCTCAAGAAATAAGATTGAGAATTCACCCCTCCACTTT. It translates to CASSRNKIENSPLHF.

This clone was counted once. The CDR3 DNA reads TGTGCCAGCAGTCTTACAGGGGGCTATCAGCCCCAGCATTTT. It translates to CASSLTGGYQPQHF. The chain employs TRBV28 and TRBJ1-5, with 9 nucleotides matching TRBD1. Germline values: CDR1 MDHEN, CDR2 SYDVKM. J was trimmed by 5 bases and V by 5 bases; bases with no gene match: 4. This CDR3 comprises 14 residues.

The chain couples TRBV10-3 to TRBJ2-3; TRBD2 aligns across 12 bases. CDR1 and CDR2 from the germline V gene are ENHRY and SYGVKD. The CDR3 has 18 residues. Trimming took 0 bases from V and 7 from J; bases not matched to a gene: 11. CDR3 protein: CAISESEGLAGPANTQYF. In nucleotides, the CDR3 is TGTGCCATCAGTGAGTCAGAAGGACTAGCGGGGCCGGCAAATACGCAGTATTTT.

The CDR3 spells CASSQDLPTGSEKLFF. Here the CDR3 DNA reads TGCGCCAGCAGCCAAGATCTCCCTACAGGTAGTGAAAAACTGTTTTTT. The chain is built from TRBV4-1 and TRBJ1-4; the D gene is possibly TRBD1 (5 bases). This CDR3 has 16 amino acids. Between the trimmed V and J ends, which lost 0 bases and 7 bases, there was a span of 15 bases. Germline CDR1 is MGHRA and CDR2 is YSYEKL.

This chain uses TRBV6-4 with TRBJ2-1; 9 bases fit TRBD2. The CDR3 spans 14 residues. Per the germline V gene, CDR1 is MRHNA and CDR2 is SNTAGT. The J segment lost 6 bases and the V segment lost 0 bases, leaving 0 bases of the junction unmatched. The CDR3 coding sequence is TGTGCCAGCAGTGACTCTAGCGGGGGCAATGAGCAGTTCTTC. Translation gives CASSDSSGGNEQFF.